The 31 T cell receptor beta chains below all came from one sample that was sequenced in a study of shared clonotypes between healthy human individuals. Sequencing used immunoSEQ multiplex PCR; TCRdb keeps in-frame clones, though not all of them. The repertoire holds more than 2,000,000 clones, with about 92% as singletons. The sample comprised naive CD4+ T cells sorted from blood. This sample's subset: CD45RA+ positively selected. The receptor set was obtained from a man younger than 35 in good health.

This clone was recorded once. This sequence joins TRBV10-2 and TRBJ1-2; the D gene is possibly TRBD1 (6 bases). V was cut by 6 bases and J by 6 bases, with 17 bases left in between. Germline CDR1 is WSHSY and CDR2 is SAAADI. The CDR3 has 14 amino acids. For the CDR3, the DNA is TGCGCCAGCAGGGTCCTTCAAGGGGGGAATGGCTACACCTTC. Translation gives CASRVLQGGNGYTF.

The gene calls are TRBV7-2 and TRBJ2-7, with D maybe TRBD2 (5 bases). Germline CDR1 is SGHTA and CDR2 is FQGNSA. V was pared by 1 base and J by 2 bases, with 15 bases between. This CDR3 region has 16 residues. The CDR3 here is CASSLVTSNYAYEQYF. CDR3 DNA sequence: TGTGCCAGCAGCTTAGTAACTAGTAATTACGCCTACGAGCAGTACTTC.

J is TRBJ2-6 and V is TRBV7-9; 8 positions agree with TRBD1. The CDR3 has 16 amino acids. Germline V CDR1 and CDR2: SEHNR, FQNEAQ (reference sequence). With V trimmed by 4 bases and J by 4 bases, 6 bases remained unmatched. CDR3 in DNA: TGTGCCAGCAGCTCTCAGGGGGCGCAAGGGGCCAACGTCCTGACTTTC. This gives the protein CASSSQGAQGANVLTF.

This rearrangement joins TRBV18 to TRBJ2-3; 7 nucleotides align to TRBD2. CDR1 is KGHSH and CDR2 is LQKENI in the germline V gene. Losses at the gene ends were 3 bases for V and 8 bases for J; bases not matched to a gene: 2. The CDR3 is made up of 12 amino acids. The CDR3 DNA reads TGTGCCAGCTCACCTGGGGAGGGTACGCAGTATTTT. Translating gives CASSPGEGTQYF.

The rearrangement joins TRBV5-6 to TRBJ2-5, with TRBD1 identical over 9 bases. CDR1 and CDR2 (germline): SGHDT, YYEEEE. This CDR3 has 15 residues. With 2 bases clipped from V and 5 bases from J, the junction kept 7 bases outside the gene matches. CDR3 amino acids: CASSLITGGWETQYF. The DNA for the CDR3 is TGTGCCAGCAGCTTAATAACAGGGGGCTGGGAGACCCAGTACTTC.

The gene calls are TRBV6-5 and TRBJ1-2, with 8 bases matching TRBD1. Germline V gene lookup returns CDR1 MNHEY and CDR2 SVGAGI. There are 13 residues in the CDR3. The J segment lost 4 bases and the V segment lost 5 bases, leaving 3 bases of the junction unmatched. CDR3 loop: CASSQGAVYGYTF. The CDR3 DNA follows: TGTGCCAGCAGTCAGGGGGCAGTCTATGGCTACACCTTC.

V and J are TRBV18 and TRBJ1-2; TRBD1 agrees at 8 bases. CDR1 KGHSH and CDR2 LQKENI come from the germline V gene. The CDR3 contains 15 residues. J lost 0 bases, V lost 5 bases, and 5 bases had no gene match. CDR3 protein: CASSAGQVPNYGYTF. The CDR3 DNA sequence: TGTGCCAGCTCAGCGGGACAGGTCCCTAACTATGGCTACACCTTC.

The gene calls are TRBV14 and TRBJ1-1; D is ambiguous. The CDR3 runs 13 residues. The V gene's germline CDR1 is SGHDN and CDR2 FVKESK. Trimming stripped 4 bases from V and 1 base from J, with 7 bases between. As DNA, the CDR3 is TGTGCCAGCAGCCTAAACAGGAACACTGAAGCTTTCTTT. Its protein product is CASSLNRNTEAFF.

The chain links TRBV5-1 to TRBJ2-5; no firm D call. V lost 6 bases and J lost 5, with 14 bases in between. Per germline, CDR1 SGHRS and CDR2 YFSETQ. CDR3 length: 13 residues. CDR3 amino acids: CASTDRIGETQYF. The CDR3 nucleotides are TGCGCCAGCACCGACCGGATTGGGGAGACCCAGTACTTC.

In DNA, the CDR3 is TGTGCCAGCAGCCGGACAGGGGTAAACACCGGGGAGCTGTTTTTT. Its protein is CASSRTGVNTGELFF. The chain uses TRBV25-1 and TRBJ2-2; 9 positions agree with TRBD1. Germline V gene data show CDR1 as MGHDK and CDR2 as SYGVNS. With V trimmed by 6 bases and J by 2 bases, 4 bases remained unmatched. There are 15 residues in the CDR3. Full variable domain (outside the CDR3, taken from reference TRBV25-1 and TRBJ2-2): EADIYQTPRYLVIGTGKKITLECSQTMGHDKMYWYQQDPGMELHLIHYSYGVNSTEKGDLSSESTVSRIRTEHFPLTLESARPSHTSQYLCASSRTGVNTGELFFGEGSRLTVL.

The chain uses TRBV30 and TRBJ1-2; D possibly corresponds to TRBD1 (5 bases). This CDR3 is built from 14 residues. The V end was cut by 4 bases, the J end by 1 base, with 13 bases between. Germline V CDR1 and CDR2: GTSNPN, SVGIG (reference sequence). The CDR3 loop is CAWTGQGFNYGYTF. The CDR3 region has the DNA TGTGCCTGGACGGGGCAGGGCTTTAACTATGGCTACACCTTC.

This rearrangement joins TRBV19 to TRBJ2-5, with 13 bases aligning to TRBD2. Germline-derived CDR1 and CDR2 are LNHDA and SQIVND (reference sequence). The CDR3 loop spans 18 amino acids. V lost 5 bases to trimming and J lost 0 bases; unmatched junction nucleotides: 9. The CDR3 region is CASSPGLAGALYQETQYF. The CDR3 nucleotides are TGTGCCAGTAGTCCCGGACTAGCGGGGGCCTTGTACCAAGAGACCCAGTACTTC.

The rearrangement uses TRBV4-1 and TRBJ1-4; possible D gene TRBD1, 5 bases. The V end was cut by 6 bases, the J end by 1 base, with 12 bases between. Germline assignment: CDR1 MGHRA and CDR2 YSYEKL. The CDR3 length is 15 residues. Here the CDR3 reads CASRYTGGTNEKLFF. The CDR3 DNA reads as TGCGCCAGCAGGTACACGGGGGGAACTAATGAAAAACTGTTTTTT.

The chain carries TRBV19 and TRBJ1-1; D is unclear. Per the germline V gene, CDR1 is LNHDA and CDR2 is SQIVND (reference sequence). The CDR3 sequence is 13 residues long. Trimming left V 3 bases short and J 1 base short, with 6 bases between. The CDR3 DNA reads TGTGCCAGTAGTATGATAGGGAACACTGAAGCTTTCTTT. It yields the protein CASSMIGNTEAFF.

Only one count was recorded for this clone. The chain joins TRBV4-1 to TRBJ2-7, with D perhaps matching TRBD1 or TRBD2 (5 bases each). Germline-derived CDR1 and CDR2 are MGHRA and YSYEKL. The length of the CDR3 is 13 residues. V was clipped by 3 bases and J by 5 bases, with 11 bases between them. The CDR3 coding sequence is TGCGCCAGCAGCCACAGCTTGGGGGACGAGCAGTACTTC. Encoded protein: CASSHSLGDEQYF.

This clone was detected only once. The chain is built from TRBV4-1 and TRBJ1-3; D is unclear. Per the germline V gene, CDR1 is MGHRA and CDR2 is YSYEKL. This CDR3 region has 17 residues. Trimming took off 1 base at V and 4 bases at J, with 17 bases between the two ends. The CDR3 coding sequence is TGCGCCAGCAGCCAAGGGCGGGCAGGCGCTAAAGGAAACACCATATATTTT. Protein sequence: CASSQGRAGAKGNTIYF.

V usage is TRBV5-4 and J usage is TRBJ2-7; D may match TRBD1 or TRBD2 (5 bases each). Per the germline V gene, CDR1 is SGHNT and CDR2 is YYREEE (reference sequence). Deletions cut 0 bases from V and 0 bases from J, with 13 bases between. This CDR3 region has 16 residues. This chain's CDR3 is CASSLAAAGTSYEQYF. The CDR3 region has the DNA TGTGCCAGCAGCTTGGCGGCCGCAGGGACCTCCTACGAGCAGTACTTC.

The chain links TRBV11-2 to TRBJ1-5, with a weak D call TRBD1 (5 bases). V was shortened by 5 bases and J by 5 bases, with 13 bases between the two germline ends. The CDR3 spans 14 residues. Germline V CDR1 and CDR2: SGHAT, FQNNGV. The CDR3 coding sequence is TGTGCCAGCAGCAAAGGGGCGGATTATCAGCCCCAGCATTTT. Protein product: CASSKGADYQPQHF.

The rearrangement links TRBV5-6 to TRBJ1-2; D unresolved. Germline CDR1 and CDR2: SGHDT and YYEEEE. The V and J ends lost 7 bases and 2 bases respectively, with 12 bases between them. There are 13 residues in the CDR3. CDR3 bases: TGTGCCAGCCGGGAAAACAGAAACTATGGCTACACCTTC. Encoded protein: CASRENRNYGYTF.

This CDR3 reads CASDQGGGAVETQYF. CDR3 bases: TGCGCCAGCGACCAGGGAGGGGGGGCCGTAGAGACCCAGTACTTC. The V gene is TRBV5-1, the J gene TRBJ2-5, with a tentative D call TRBD2 (7 bases). The CDR3 loop spans 15 amino acids. Germline loops: CDR1 SGHRS, CDR2 YFSETQ. Trimming took 7 bases from V and 4 from J, leaving 20 bases between them.

The chain links TRBV16 to TRBJ2-7; 8 bases line up with TRBD1. The trim removed 0 bases at V and 0 bases at J, leaving 1 base unmatched. The CDR3 contains 15 residues. CDR1 and CDR2 (germline): KGHSY, FQNENV. CDR3 nucleotides: TGTGCCAGCAGCCAATCCACAGGGGGCTCCTACGAGCAGTACTTC. It encodes CASSQSTGGSYEQYF.

Notes on this clone: Other nucleotide sequences from this sample produce the same CDR3. The rearrangement uses TRBV5-1 and TRBJ1-2; 8 nucleotides match TRBD1. The CDR3 runs 13 residues. After removal of 3 bases from V and 4 bases from J, the junction contained 2 bases not matched to a gene. The germline CDR1 and CDR2 sequences are SGHRS and YFSETQ. CDR3 in amino acids: CASSSTGVYGYTF. DNA of the CDR3: TGCGCCAGCAGCTCGACAGGGGTCTATGGCTACACCTTC.

This clone appeared once. The rearrangement uses TRBV19 and TRBJ2-2; 14 nucleotides align to TRBD2. This CDR3 has 19 amino acids. With V trimmed by 7 bases and J by 3 bases, 13 bases remained unmatched. The germline gives CDR1 LNHDA, CDR2 SQIVND (reference sequence). The CDR3 spells CASNPPGLAGVRDTGELFF. The CDR3 nucleotides are TGTGCCAGTAACCCTCCGGGACTAGCGGGAGTTCGGGACACCGGGGAGCTGTTTTTT. Supplemented by reference TRBV19 and TRBJ2-2, the full variable domain reads DGGITQSPKYLFRKEGQNVTLSCEQNLNHDAMYWYRQDPGQGLRLIYYSQIVNDFQKGDIAEGYSVSREKKESFPLTVTSAQKNPTAFYLCASNPPGLAGVRDTGELFFGEGSRLTVL.

The chain has TRBV6-5 and TRBJ1-2; D uncertain. CDR1 and CDR2 from the germline V gene are MNHEY and SVGAGI. Deletions cut 0 bases from V and 7 bases from J, with 12 bases between. The CDR3 length is 14 residues. The CDR3 region is CASSYSLSQTGYTF. The CDR3 DNA follows: TGTGCCAGCAGTTACTCGCTATCACAGACTGGCTACACCTTC.

The genes are TRBV2 and TRBJ2-5, with D perhaps TRBD1 (5 bases). Germline V gene data show CDR1 as SNHLY and CDR2 as FYNNEI. The CDR3 spans 11 residues. Trimming removed 7 bases from V and 9 bases from J, with 12 bases in between. In DNA, the CDR3 is TGTGCCAGCAACGACATCAGGGCCCAGTACTTC. It codes for CASNDIRAQYF. Based on the CDR3 plus reference TRBV2 and TRBJ2-5, the full variable domain is EPEVTQTPSHQVTQMGQEVILRCVPISNHLYFYWYRQILGQKVEFLVSFYNNEISEKSEIFDDQFSVERPDGSNFTLKIRSTKLEDSAMYFCASNDIRAQYFGPGTRLLVL.

The chain links TRBV18 to TRBJ2-7; either TRBD1 or TRBD2 may fit D (5 bases each). The length of the CDR3 is 14 residues. Trimming stripped 6 bases from V and 8 bases from J, with 20 bases between. Germline V lookup: CDR1 KGHSH, CDR2 LQKENI. CDR3 nucleotides: TGTGCCAGCTCGACACGGGACCCCCCCCCGAAGCAGTACTTC. As protein: CASSTRDPPPKQYF.

The V and J genes are TRBV2 and TRBJ2-7; the match to TRBD2 covers 9 bases. The germline gives CDR1 SNHLY, CDR2 FYNNEI. The CDR3 sequence is 14 residues long. V lost 6 bases, J lost 0 bases, and 3 bases stayed unmatched. The CDR3 DNA sequence: TGTGCCAGCAGGGATAGCGGGGGCTCCTACGAGCAGTACTTC. Its protein is CASRDSGGSYEQYF.

CDR3 nucleotides: TGTGCCAGCAGCTTAAGTCCCGCGAACACTGAAGCTTTCTTT. Protein sequence: CASSLSPANTEAFF. V gene TRBV7-8 combines with J gene TRBJ1-1; unclear D gene. Germline CDR1 and CDR2: SGHVS and FQNEAQ. Trimming stripped 2 bases from V and 1 base from J, with 8 bases between. The CDR3 is 14 amino acids.

About this clone itself: The same CDR3 arises from other DNA sequences in this sample as well. V and J are TRBV27 and TRBJ1-6; D ambiguous. CDR1 MNHEY and CDR2 SMNVEV come from the germline V gene (reference sequence). This CDR3 region has 12 residues. Trimming stripped 2 bases from V and 8 bases from J, with 4 bases between. CDR3 sequence reads: CASSLRDSPLHF. CDR3 coding DNA: TGTGCCAGCAGTTTACGCGATTCACCCCTCCACTTT.

The gene calls are TRBV25-1 and TRBJ1-4; D is unclear. Looked up from germline, CDR1 is MGHDK and CDR2 is SYGVNS. The CDR3 length is 15 residues. V was shortened by 2 bases and J by 8 bases, with 15 bases between the two germline ends. For the CDR3, the DNA is TGTGCCAGCAGTGAAATGGGTCTTCCGGGGGAAAAACTGTTTTTT. It codes for CASSEMGLPGEKLFF.

This clone occurred once. The chain carries TRBV7-9 and TRBJ2-1; 16 positions match TRBD2. J gave up 9 bases and V 8 bases, and 13 bases lay outside the gene matches. Germline-derived CDR1 and CDR2 are SEHNR and FQNEAQ (reference sequence). The CDR3 covers 17 residues. CDR3 residues: CASRPRGLAGGVGEQFF. The CDR3 coding sequence is TGTGCCAGCCGACCAAGGGGACTAGCGGGAGGGGTCGGTGAGCAGTTCTTC.